This T cell receptor beta chain derives from a study of T cell responses to AZD1222 COVID-19 vaccine. Pooling was applied to second doses at about 4 or about 12 weeks. Sequencing was performed with immunoSEQ multiplex PCR; in TCRdb, only in-frame clones are kept and a portion is missing. Among 26,000 or so clones listed, approximately 90% were seen once. Germline CDR1 and CDR2: SGHDT and YYEEEE. This CDR3 spans 13 amino acids. With V trimmed by 0 bases and J by 6 bases, 3 bases remained unmatched. The starting material was peripheral blood, obtained 28 days after the second AZD1222 dose. The chain uses TRBV5-6 and TRBJ2-7; TRBD1 matches at 7 bases. The clonotype was recovered from an adult who received the AZD1222 COVID-19 vaccine. Here the CDR3 reads CASSLVSGGEQYF. The CDR3 region has the DNA TGTGCCAGCAGCTTGGTTTCAGGGGGCGAGCAGTACTTC.